The 6 T cell receptor beta chains listed next were all sequenced from one sample in a study of glioma-infiltrating T cells after dendritic cell vaccination. Profiled with immunoSEQ multiplex PCR; TCRdb holds only in-frame clones, not every one. Of roughly 100,000 clones listed, 90% are singletons. Indicated time point: after dendritic cell vaccination, including at tumor progression/relapse. The material sequenced was blood, taken after dendritic cell vaccination. All receptors come from a human donor with glioblastoma.

The chain recombines TRBV27 with TRBJ2-1, with 8 bases identical to TRBD2. V was clipped by 9 bases and J by 5 bases; unmatched bases: 9. The germline gives CDR1 MNHEY, CDR2 SMNVEV (reference sequence). CDR3 size: 14 residues. The CDR3 sequence is CASGERGRNNEQFF. Written as DNA, the CDR3 is TGTGCCAGTGGAGAGCGGGGGAGGAACAATGAGCAGTTCTTC.

The chain combines TRBV6-1 with TRBJ2-3; no clear D gene. Germline loops: CDR1 MNHNS, CDR2 SASEGT. The germline V and J ends were trimmed by 3 bases and 2 bases, with 12 bases remaining between them. This CDR3 is built from 15 residues. The CDR3 DNA is TGTGCCAGCAGTGATTGGCGGAGTTCCACAGATACGCAGTATTTT. Translating gives CASSDWRSSTDTQYF.

The gene calls are TRBV6-6 and TRBJ2-5, with 9 nucleotides matching TRBD1. This CDR3 contains 14 residues. Germline trimming cut 6 bases from V and 5 bases from J; bases unmatched to any gene: 7. The germline CDR1 and CDR2 sequences are MNHNY and SVGAGI (reference sequence). The CDR3 sequence: CASRRGQGVETQYF. The CDR3 coding sequence is TGTGCCAGCAGAAGGGGACAGGGAGTGGAGACCCAGTACTTC.

The chain combines TRBV5-1 with TRBJ1-1, with D perhaps TRBD1 (5 bases). The V end was cut by 2 bases, the J end by 5 bases, with 16 bases between. CDR1 and CDR2 (germline): SGHRS, YFSETQ. The CDR3 spans 15 residues. The CDR3 bases are TGCGCCAGCAGCTTAGACGACAGCGGGGTTACTGAAGCTTTCTTT. Translated: CASSLDDSGVTEAFF.

This sequence joins TRBV7-2 and TRBJ2-7, with a possible D match to TRBD2 (5 bases). Germline V lookup: CDR1 SGHTA, CDR2 FQGNSA. This CDR3 has 13 residues. V was clipped by 6 bases and J by 2 bases, with 11 bases between them. CDR3 sequence (DNA): TGTGCCAGCAGGGCGGGCGGTCCCTACGAGCAGTACTTC. Translation: CASRAGGPYEQYF.

V is TRBV6-5 and J is TRBJ1-5; TRBD1 matches at 9 bases. Unmatched junction bases numbered 8, after V lost 5 bases and J lost 6 bases. This CDR3 comprises 15 residues. Germline assignment: CDR1 MNHEY and CDR2 SVGAGI. This CDR3 is CASSAGQGTSQPQHF. CDR3 DNA: TGTGCCAGCAGTGCCGGACAGGGGACGAGTCAGCCCCAGCATTTT.